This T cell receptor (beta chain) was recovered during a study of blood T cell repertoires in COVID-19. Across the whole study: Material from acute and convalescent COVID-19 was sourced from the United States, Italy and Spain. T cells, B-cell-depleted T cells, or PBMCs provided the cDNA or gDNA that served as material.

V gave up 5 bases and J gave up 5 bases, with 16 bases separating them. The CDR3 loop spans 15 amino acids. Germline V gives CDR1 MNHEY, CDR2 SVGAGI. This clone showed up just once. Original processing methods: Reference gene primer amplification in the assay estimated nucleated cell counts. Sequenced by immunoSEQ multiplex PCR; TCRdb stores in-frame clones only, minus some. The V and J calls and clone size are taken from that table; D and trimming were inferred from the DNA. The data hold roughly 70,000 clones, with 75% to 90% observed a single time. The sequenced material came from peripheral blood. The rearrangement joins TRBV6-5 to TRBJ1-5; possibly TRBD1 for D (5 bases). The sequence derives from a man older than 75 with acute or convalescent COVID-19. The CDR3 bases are TGTGCCAGCAGTCCCTTGGCGGGACGGGATCAGCCCCAGCATTTT. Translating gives CASSPLAGRDQPQHF.